What follows is one T cell receptor (beta chain) and its context. The data are from a study of shared clonotypes between healthy human individuals. The material for each subset, its genomic DNA, was split evenly across several immunoSEQ plates. TCRdb's table, derived via immunoSEQ multiplex PCR, lists solely in-frame clones and lacks some. The sample records about 2.3 million clones, 92% being singletons. The CDR3 totals 14 residues. Germline V gives CDR1 MNHNS, CDR2 SASEGT. V was shortened by 3 bases and J by 11 bases, with 16 bases between the two germline ends. The clonotype comes from a man aged 18 to 29 in good health. Some clones in this sample may be carry-over from other donors' samples. The source material was naive CD4+ T cells from PBMCs. Sample subset: CD45RA+ positively selected. The J gene is TRBJ1-4, the V gene TRBV6-1; D is undetermined. The CDR3 region is CASSDKTYGPKLFF. In DNA, the CDR3 is TGTGCCAGCAGTGATAAGACATACGGTCCTAAACTGTTTTTT.